The clone carrying this TCR beta chain was seen a handful of times. Its antigen is undetermined. These data come from a study of T cells after yellow fever vaccination. Study observations and caveats: Post-booster samples contained most primary-vaccination clones (approximately 96% CD4, about 90% CD8).

Germline assignment: CDR1 SQVTM and CDR2 ANQGSEA. The V gene lost 4 bases and the J gene lost 7 bases, with 8 bases spanning the gap. The CDR3 extends over 11 amino acids. MiXCR was run by TCRdb on the 5' RACE reads, yielding one entry per CDR3 protein. Found here are about 160,000 distinct CDR3 sequences, around 9.7% of them singletons; the top ten hold around 40%. The rearrangement joins TRBV29-1 to TRBJ2-1; no definite D call. The sequencing here drew on CD8+ T cells sorted from PBMCs, taken 45 days after the yellow fever booster vaccination. The TCR sequence derives from a young man who received the YFV17D yellow fever vaccine. The CDR3 reads CSVGPRNEQFF. The CDR3 bases are TGCAGCGTTGGACCGAGAAATGAGCAGTTCTTC.